These T cell receptor beta chains were read from a single sample in a study of T cell responses to AZD1222 COVID-19 vaccine. Profiled with immunoSEQ multiplex PCR; TCRdb holds only in-frame clones, not every one. The sample consists of roughly 270,000 clones, around 93% of them appearing once. Material: peripheral blood, obtained 28 days after the second AZD1222 dose. The source is an adult who received the AZD1222 COVID-19 vaccine. The CDR3 runs from the conserved cysteine through the conserved F or W. The order of the fields is V gene, J gene, CDR3 protein.

V: TRBV28
J: TRBJ1-2
CDR3: CASSFPRTVAGYTF

V: TRBV7-8
J: TRBJ2-2
CDR3: CASSLAGGLAERTGELFF

V: TRBV2
J: TRBJ2-2
CDR3: CASTPTGVTGELFF

V: TRBV7-8
J: TRBJ2-2
CDR3: CASRSAGGGGELFF

V: TRBV5-1
J: TRBJ2-5
CDR3: CASSLQGPGETQYF

V: TRBV7-2
J: TRBJ2-2
CDR3: CASSYPPNTGELFF

V: TRBV13
J: TRBJ1-1
CDR3: CASSLNANTEAFF

V: TRBV30
J: TRBJ2-2
CDR3: CAWSVRSSTGELFF

V: TRBV10-3
J: TRBJ2-2
CDR3: CAISGGTSGLSRTGELFF

V: TRBV5-3
J: TRBJ2-1
CDR3: CARSLGPPLAGVLNEQFF

V: TRBV9
J: TRBJ2-7
CDR3: CASSVVPGGMGEQYF

V: TRBV19
J: TRBJ2-2
CDR3: CASSIAGLTGELFF

V: TRBV9
J: TRBJ2-1
CDR3: CASSPRPGADNEQFF

V: TRBV6-1
J: TRBJ2-7
CDR3: CASSEAPVAYEQYF

V: TRBV29-1
J: TRBJ1-5
CDR3: CSVRDRDQPQHF

V: TRBV6-1
J: TRBJ1-5
CDR3: CASSEALEYQHF

V: TRBV14
J: TRBJ2-1
CDR3: CASSQEISMNEQFF

V: TRBV6-5
J: TRBJ1-2
CDR3: CASSYQSGRVYGYTF

V: TRBV28
J: TRBJ1-4
CDR3: CASSLLQDIEKLFF

V: TRBV28
J: TRBJ2-5
CDR3: CASSLVGETQYF

V: TRBV2
J: TRBJ1-6
CDR3: CASRRQGSNSPLHF

V: TRBV27
J: TRBJ1-2
CDR3: CASSAGGGYTF

V: TRBV18
J: TRBJ2-7
CDR3: CASSPMNRVNEQYF

V: TRBV5-1
J: TRBJ2-2
CDR3: CASSGRGDIVNTGELFF

V: TRBV3-1/TRBV3-2
J: TRBJ2-3
CDR3: CASSQNPGDTQYF

V: TRBV6-1
J: TRBJ2-1
CDR3: CASSELRIRYNEQFF

V: TRBV29-1
J: TRBJ2-7
CDR3: CSVSGRQGTTPAEQYF

V: TRBV15
J: TRBJ1-5
CDR3: CATSHGWTTQPQHF

V: TRBV28
J: TRBJ2-7
CDR3: CASSSGQASYEQYF

V: TRBV7-2
J: TRBJ1-2
CDR3: CASRTTTSNYGYTF

V: TRBV25-1
J: TRBJ2-1
CDR3: CASSDSRSPSEQFF

V: TRBV5-5
J: TRBJ2-7
CDR3: CASSLQVGKGYEQYF